These 9 T cell receptor beta chains originate from one sample sequenced in a study of shared T cell receptors in the human thymus. Repertoires were generated with immunoSEQ multiplex PCR, while TCRdb's copy carries only in-frame clones and drops some. The sample carries hundreds of thousands of clones, around 87% recorded once. The same sample was also used in a study of human thymus T cells.

Specimen: thymocytes. These receptors were taken from a boy under three years old with a congenital heart defect.

This clone was counted between two and nine times. The chain links TRBV4-1 to TRBJ2-5; D unresolved. The V and J ends lost 4 bases and 2 bases respectively, with 17 bases between them. CDR1 is MGHRA and CDR2 is YSYEKL in the germline V gene. The CDR3 is 16 residues long. The CDR3 sequence: CASSPSAGPDQETQYF. The CDR3 DNA is TGCGCCAGCAGCCCCTCTGCTGGGCCAGATCAAGAGACCCAGTACTTC.

This chain connects TRBV6-5 to TRBJ2-7, with 8 bases that match TRBD2. Germline CDR1 MNHEY, CDR2 SVGAGI. The V segment lost 2 bases and the J segment 2 bases; nucleotides outside the gene matches: 5. CDR3 length equals 15 residues. CDR3 bases: TGTGCCAGCAGTTACCGGACTAGCTGGACCTACGAGCAGTACTTC. This translates into CASSYRTSWTYEQYF.

The V gene is TRBV30, the J gene TRBJ1-1, with D possibly TRBD1 on 6 matching bases. The CDR3 is 16 amino acids. Per germline, CDR1 GTSNPN and CDR2 SVGIG (reference sequence). V was pared by 5 bases and J by 5 bases, with 24 bases between. The CDR3 loop is CAWAYREMLLGTEAFF. The DNA for the CDR3 is TGTGCCTGGGCCTACAGGGAAATGTTGTTGGGGACTGAAGCTTTCTTT.

This clone was seen just once. The chain carries TRBV6-1 and TRBJ2-3; a weak D match, TRBD1 (5 bases). The length of the CDR3 is 13 residues. Germline lookup yields CDR1 MNHNS and CDR2 SASEGT. V lost 6 bases and J lost 2, with 9 bases in between. The CDR3 DNA is TGTGCCAGCAGCAGGGCGGTCACAGATACGCAGTATTTT. Its protein product is CASSRAVTDTQYF.

The rearrangement uses TRBV5-6 and TRBJ2-3, with TRBD2 matching 8 bases. With V trimmed by 4 bases and J by 3 bases, 13 bases remained unmatched. The germline CDR1 and CDR2 sequences are SGHDT and YYEEEE. This CDR3 is built from 17 residues. The CDR3 DNA reads as TGTGCCAGCAGCGGAAAAGCGGGAGTTGGGGGGACAGATACGCAGTATTTT. Protein: CASSGKAGVGGTDTQYF.

J is TRBJ2-3 and V is TRBV15; 7 bases are a match to TRBD1. V lost 3 bases and J lost 6; bases outside the gene matches: 12. The V gene's germline CDR1 is LNHNV and CDR2 YYDKDF (reference sequence). CDR3 length equals 16 residues. The CDR3 sequence: CATSRGQPRGYDTQYF. The CDR3 coding sequence is TGTGCCACCAGCAGGGGACAGCCGAGGGGGTATGATACGCAGTATTTT.

The V and J genes are TRBV27 and TRBJ2-2; a possible D gene is TRBD2 (5 bases). The germline CDR1 and CDR2 sequences are MNHEY and SMNVEV (reference sequence). Trimming removed 2 bases at V and 7 bases at J, with 8 bases between. The CDR3 length is 13 residues. DNA of the CDR3: TGTGCCAGCAGTTTAGGACGGGACGGGGAGCTGTTTTTT. This sequence encodes CASSLGRDGELFF.

Only a few counts were recorded for this clone. The chain links TRBV15 to TRBJ2-7; D possibly corresponds to TRBD2 (6 bases). The CDR3 has 14 residues. V was trimmed by 1 base and J by 7 bases, leaving 14 bases between them. The germline gives CDR1 LNHNV, CDR2 YYDKDF (reference sequence). CDR3 sequence: CATSRAPTAGEQYF. The CDR3 region has the DNA TGTGCCACCAGCAGAGCCCCGACAGCGGGTGAGCAGTACTTC.

This chain uses TRBV4-2 with TRBJ1-4; D remains unclear. The germline V gene encodes CDR1 LGHNA and CDR2 YNFKEQ. V was cut by 0 bases and J by 8 bases, with 13 bases left in between. This CDR3 is 15 amino acids long. CDR3 sequence: CASSQDSGWQEKLFF. The CDR3 DNA reads TGTGCCAGCAGCCAAGATAGCGGGTGGCAGGAAAAACTGTTTTTT.